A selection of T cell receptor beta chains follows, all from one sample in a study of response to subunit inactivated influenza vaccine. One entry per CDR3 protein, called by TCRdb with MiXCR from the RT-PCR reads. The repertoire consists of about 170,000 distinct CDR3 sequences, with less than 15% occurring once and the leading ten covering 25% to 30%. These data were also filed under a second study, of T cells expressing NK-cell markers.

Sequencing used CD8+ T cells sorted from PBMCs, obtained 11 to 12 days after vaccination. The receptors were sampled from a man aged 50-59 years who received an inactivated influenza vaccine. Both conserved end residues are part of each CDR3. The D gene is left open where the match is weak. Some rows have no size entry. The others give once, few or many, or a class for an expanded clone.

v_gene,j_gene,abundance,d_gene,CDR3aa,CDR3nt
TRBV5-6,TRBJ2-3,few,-,CASSGPVGGRVTDTQYF,TGTGCCAGCAGCGGGCCGGTCGGGGGACGGGTCACAGATACGCAGTATTTT
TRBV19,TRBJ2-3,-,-,CASQQGTGTDTQYF,TGTGCCAGTCAACAGGGTACAGGCACAGATACGCAGTATTTT
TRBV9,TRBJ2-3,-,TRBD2,CASSPPTSGSADTQYF,TGTGCCAGCAGCCCGCCGACTAGCGGGAGTGCAGATACGCAGTATTTT
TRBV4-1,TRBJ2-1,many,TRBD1,CASSLGTDTYNEQFF,TGCGCCAGCAGCCTTGGGACAGATACGTACAATGAGCAGTTCTTC
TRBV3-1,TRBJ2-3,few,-,CASSQESLGLLPSTDTQYF,TGTGCCAGCAGCCAAGAATCACTCGGGCTACTCCCCAGCACAGATACGCAGTATTTT
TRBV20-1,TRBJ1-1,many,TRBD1,CSARGPTGKLGGTEAFF,TGCAGTGCTAGAGGACCGACAGGGAAGCTCGGGGGCACTGAAGCTTTCTTT
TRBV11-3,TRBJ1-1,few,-,CASSLRGGNTEAFF,TGTGCCAGCAGCCTGAGGGGGGGGAACACTGAAGCTTTCTTT
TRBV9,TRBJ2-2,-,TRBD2,CASSAGHPGLAGHTGELFF,TGTGCCAGCAGCGCGGGACACCCTGGACTAGCGGGGCACACCGGGGAGCTGTTTTTT
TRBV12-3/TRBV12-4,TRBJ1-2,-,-,CASSHGQNYGYTF,TGTGCCAGCAGTCACGGACAGAACTATGGCTACACCTTC
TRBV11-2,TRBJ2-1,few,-,CASSWDTNNEQFF,TGTGCCAGCAGCTGGGACACGAACAATGAGCAGTTCTTC
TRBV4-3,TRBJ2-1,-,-,CASSQEYSAGALNEQFF,TGCGCCAGCAGCCAAGAGTATTCGGCAGGGGCCCTGAATGAGCAGTTCTTC
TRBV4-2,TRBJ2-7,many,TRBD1,CASSPTGNEQYF,TGTGCCAGCAGCCCGACAGGGAACGAGCAGTACTTC
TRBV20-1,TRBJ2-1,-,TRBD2,CSASSATSALYNEQFF,TGCAGTGCTAGTTCCGCGACTAGCGCATTATACAATGAGCAGTTCTTC
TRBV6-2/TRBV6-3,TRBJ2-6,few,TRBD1,CASSWTGTGANVLTF,TGTGCCAGCAGTTGGACAGGGACTGGGGCCAACGTCCTGACTTTC
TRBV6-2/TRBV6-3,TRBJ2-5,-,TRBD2,CASTGLAGGLQETQYF,TGTGCCAGCACCGGACTAGCGGGAGGCCTTCAAGAGACCCAGTACTTC
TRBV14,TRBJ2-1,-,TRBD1,CASSQKGRRQGNEQFF,TGTGCCAGCAGCCAAAAAGGCAGGAGACAGGGGAATGAGCAGTTCTTC
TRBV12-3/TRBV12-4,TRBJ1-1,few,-,CAIRSGSFNTEAFF,TGTGCCATCCGGTCAGGATCCTTTAACACTGAAGCTTTCTTT
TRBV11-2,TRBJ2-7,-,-,CASSRGREQYF,TGTGCCAGCAGCCGAGGCAGGGAGCAGTACTTC
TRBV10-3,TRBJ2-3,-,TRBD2,CAISESGLGLAGNTDTQYF,TGTGCCATCAGTGAGTCAGGTCTCGGACTAGCGGGAAACACAGATACGCAGTATTTT
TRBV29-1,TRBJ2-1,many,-,CSGLVYNEQFF,TGCAGCGGACTAGTTTACAATGAGCAGTTCTTC
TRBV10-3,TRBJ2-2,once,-,CAVRDNISGELFF,TGTGCCGTACGGGACAACATATCCGGGGAGCTGTTTTTT
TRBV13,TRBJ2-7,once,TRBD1,CASSLGGQGNYEQYF,TGTGCCAGCAGCTTAGGGGGACAGGGGAACTACGAGCAGTACTTC
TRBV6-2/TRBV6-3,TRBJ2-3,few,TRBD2,CASSYIRLAGEGTDTQYF,TGTGCCAGCAGTTACATTCGACTAGCGGGAGAAGGAACAGATACGCAGTATTTT
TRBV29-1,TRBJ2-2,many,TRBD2,CSVEGLAGENTGELFF,TGCAGCGTAGAGGGACTAGCGGGGGAGAACACCGGGGAGCTGTTTTTT
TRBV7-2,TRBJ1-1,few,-,CASSRARGGGEAFF,TGTGCCAGCAGTCGAGCCCGTGGGGGGGGCGAAGCTTTCTTT
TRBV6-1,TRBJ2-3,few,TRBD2,CASSRLAVGTDTQYF,TGTGCCAGCAGTCGTCTAGCGGTGGGGACAGATACGCAGTATTTT
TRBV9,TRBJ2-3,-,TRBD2,CASSPGGEIHIDTQYF,TGTGCCAGCAGCCCGGGGGGGGAGATACACATCGATACGCAGTATTTT
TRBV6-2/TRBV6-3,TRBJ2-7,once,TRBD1,CASSQGASSYEQYF,TGTGCCAGCAGTCAGGGGGCCAGCTCCTACGAGCAGTACTTC
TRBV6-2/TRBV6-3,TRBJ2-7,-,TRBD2,CASSYLAGGPGEQYF,TGTGCCAGCAGTTACTTGGCGGGAGGCCCGGGGGAGCAGTACTTC
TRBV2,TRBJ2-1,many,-,CASTTTGSSYNEQFF,TGTGCCAGCACCACGACTGGGAGCTCCTACAATGAGCAGTTCTTC
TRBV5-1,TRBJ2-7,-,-,CASSEGLTYEQYF,TGCGCCAGCAGCGAGGGACTGACCTACGAGCAGTACTTC